These 3 T cell receptor beta chains came from one sample sequenced in a study of CD8+ T cells in alopecia areata. RNA was isolated and reverse transcribed to cDNA, the sequencing template. This table comes from immunoSEQ multiplex PCR, and its TCRdb copy is limited to in-frame clones, with some not included. Here the sample spans more than 200,000 clones, 64% being singletons. Treatment meaning: oral pan-JAK inhibitor, 5-10 mg twice daily. The sample here was CD4+ T cells sorted from blood, taken at week 4, from a patient treated with tofacitinib. All receptors derive from a human donor with alopecia areata.

The gene calls are TRBV5-1 and TRBJ2-6; D is undetermined. V was pared by 0 bases and J by 4 bases, with 14 bases between. Germline CDR1 reads SGHRS; CDR2 reads YFSETQ. There are 17 residues in the CDR3. CDR3 sequence (DNA): TGCGCCAGCAGCTTGGGACAACTGACGGCAGGGGCCAACGTCCTGACTTTC. This gives the protein CASSLGQLTAGANVLTF. Supplemented by reference TRBV5-1 and TRBJ2-6, the full variable domain reads KAGVTQTPRYLIKTRGQQVTLSCSPISGHRSVSWYQQTPGQGLQFLFEYFSETQRNKGNFPGRFSGRQFSNSRSEMNVSTLELGDSALYLCASSLGQLTAGANVLTFGAGSRLTVL.

The chain carries TRBV29-1 and TRBJ2-3; D call uncertain. Trimming cost V 4 bases and J 5 bases, with 10 bases left between them. The length of the CDR3 is 12 residues. CDR1 SQVTM and CDR2 ANQGSEA come from the germline V gene. CDR3: CSVGAWVDTQYF. The CDR3, as DNA: TGCAGCGTTGGCGCGTGGGTAGATACGCAGTATTTT.

This rearrangement joins TRBV30 to TRBJ1-6; D is unclear. The germline V and J ends were trimmed by 0 bases and 0 bases, with 6 bases remaining between them. CDR3 length: 15 residues. The germline CDR1 and CDR2 sequences are GTSNPN and SVGIG (reference sequence). The CDR3 DNA sequence: TGTGCCTGGAGTGTATTGGGCTCCTATAATTCACCCCTCCACTTT. This translates into CAWSVLGSYNSPLHF.